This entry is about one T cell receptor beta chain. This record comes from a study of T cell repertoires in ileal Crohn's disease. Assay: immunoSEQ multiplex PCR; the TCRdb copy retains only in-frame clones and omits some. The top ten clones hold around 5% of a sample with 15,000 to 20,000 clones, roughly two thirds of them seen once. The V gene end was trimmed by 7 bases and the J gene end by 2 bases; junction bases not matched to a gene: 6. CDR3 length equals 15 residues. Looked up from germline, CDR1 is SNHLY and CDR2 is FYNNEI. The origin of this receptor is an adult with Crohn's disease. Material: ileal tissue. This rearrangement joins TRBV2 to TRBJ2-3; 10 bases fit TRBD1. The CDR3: CASTRDRGLTDTQYF. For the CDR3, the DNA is TGTGCCAGCACTCGGGACAGGGGCCTCACAGATACGCAGTATTTT.